This entry lists 9 T cell receptor beta chains sequenced from one sample in a study of cytomegalovirus exposure and HLA in healthy donors. In the PCR, 60 Vbeta and 13 Jbeta primers were used. TCRdb's copy holds only in-frame clones and misses some; the assay was immunoSEQ multiplex PCR. The sample shows around 160,000 clones, just under 80% of them seen only once. The sequencing sample was made of PBMCs. The receptors originated from a man aged 18 to 29 in good health and CMV-seropositive.

The chain joins TRBV9 to TRBJ2-5; possibly TRBD2 for D (6 bases). Deletions cut 2 bases from V and 0 bases from J, with 8 bases between. Looked up from germline, CDR1 is SGDLS and CDR2 is YYNGEE. The CDR3 is 14 residues long. DNA for the CDR3: TGTGCCAGCAGCGTCGGAGGGAACCAAGAGACCCAGTACTTC. Translating it yields CASSVGGNQETQYF.

The chain employs TRBV10-3 and TRBJ2-7, with D hard to call. This CDR3 comprises 13 residues. V was cut by 5 bases and J by 7 bases, with 15 bases left in between. CDR1 and CDR2 from the germline V gene are ENHRY and SYGVKD. The DNA of the CDR3 is TGTGCCATCAGTTATGGTTCCTCTCGGGAGCAGTACTTC. Its translation is CAISYGSSREQYF.

The CDR3 nucleotides read TGTGCCAGCAGCCAAGCTCCTTCCGACATTCAGTACTTC. Protein: CASSQAPSDIQYF. The chain is built from TRBV14 and TRBJ2-4; D is unresolved. This CDR3 is 13 amino acids long. Germline V gene sequence: CDR1 SGHDN, CDR2 FVKESK. Deletions cut 1 base from V and 8 bases from J, with 9 bases between.

This rearrangement joins TRBV5-1 to TRBJ1-5; tentatively, D is TRBD1 (6 bases). Germline CDR1 is SGHRS and CDR2 is YFSETQ. The CDR3 has 14 amino acids. The V end lost 4 bases, the J end lost 5 bases, and 13 bases lay between the germline ends. The CDR3 region is CASSTGREDQPQHF. The DNA of the CDR3 is TGCGCCAGCAGCACAGGGAGGGAGGATCAGCCCCAGCATTTT.

The chain carries TRBV13 and TRBJ1-4; TRBD1 aligns across 9 bases. This CDR3 has 16 amino acids. Germline V gene sequence: CDR1 PRHDT, CDR2 FYEKMQ (reference sequence). Trimming took 2 bases from V and 6 from J; bases not matched to a gene: 7. The CDR3 loop is CASSLREGQGDEKLFF. The DNA of the CDR3 is TGTGCCAGCAGCTTAAGGGAGGGACAGGGAGATGAAAAACTGTTTTTT.

V and J are TRBV4-1 and TRBJ2-5; D is possibly TRBD1 (6 bases). V lost 3 bases and J lost 5, with 19 bases in between. CDR3 size: 16 residues. Germline CDR1 is MGHRA and CDR2 is YSYEKL. The CDR3 sequence is CASSHRIKDSRETQYF. In DNA form, the CDR3 reads TGCGCCAGCAGCCACAGAATCAAGGACAGTCGGGAGACCCAGTACTTC.

V gene TRBV5-1 combines with J gene TRBJ2-5; possible D gene TRBD2, 6 bases. The length of the CDR3 is 13 residues. Germline CDR1 and CDR2: SGHRS and YFSETQ. Trimming left V 4 bases short and J 7 bases short, with 14 bases between. Here the CDR3 reads CASSQEGRSTQYF. The CDR3 DNA follows: TGCGCCAGCAGCCAGGAGGGTAGATCGACCCAGTACTTC.

The count of this clone is one. V is TRBV7-9 and J is TRBJ1-1; D call uncertain. The ends were cut back, 5 bases at V and 4 bases at J, with 23 bases in the middle. This CDR3 is built from 17 residues. Per the germline V gene, CDR1 is SEHNR and CDR2 is FQNEAQ (reference sequence). The chain's CDR3 is CASSPVVGGWSSTEAFF. The CDR3 nucleotides read TGTGCCAGCAGCCCCGTGGTTGGAGGGTGGTCGAGCACTGAAGCTTTCTTT.

The CDR3 bases are TGCAGCGTTGGTGTGGGGAGCGAGCAGTACTTC. This gives the protein CSVGVGSEQYF. The chain uses TRBV29-1 and TRBJ2-7; tentative D call: TRBD2 (5 bases). Per germline, CDR1 SQVTM and CDR2 ANQGSEA. V lost 4 bases and J 6 bases, leaving 10 bases between the germline ends. This CDR3 spans 11 amino acids.